This is a list of T cell receptor beta chains from one sample in a study of shared clonotypes between healthy human individuals. Method: immunoSEQ multiplex PCR; TCRdb's copy keeps in-frame clones and lacks some. The sample includes a few million clones, 90% to 95% seen only once; the top ten take over 1.5%. Sequenced: naive CD8+ T cells from PBMCs. These receptors were obtained from a young man in good health. Some clones in this sample may be carry-over from other donors' samples. Both conserved end residues are part of each CDR3. A D gene is named only where the DNA matches it firmly. Expanded clones are given a class, and other clones once, few, many or no size at all.

v_gene: TRBV7-2
d_gene: .
j_gene: TRBJ2-5
abundance: .
len: 15
CDR3aa: CASSLLGTLTETQYF
CDR3nt: TGTGCCAGCAGCTTACTAGGAACCCTAACGGAGACCCAGTACTTC

v_gene: TRBV6-6
d_gene: TRBD1
j_gene: TRBJ2-7
abundance: .
len: 15
CDR3aa: CASSYSTGGDYEQYF
CDR3nt: TGTGCCAGCAGTTACTCGACAGGGGGCGACTACGAGCAGTACTTC

v_gene: TRBV19
d_gene: TRBD1
j_gene: TRBJ2-5
abundance: .
len: 14
CDR3aa: CASSIGTGPETQYF
CDR3nt: TGTGCCAGTAGTATAGGGACAGGGCCGGAGACCCAGTACTTC

v_gene: TRBV19
d_gene: TRBD2
j_gene: TRBJ2-2
abundance: .
len: 17
CDR3aa: CASSLREAGAFPRELFF
CDR3nt: TGTGCCAGTAGTCTTCGCGAGGCGGGAGCGTTCCCCCGGGAGCTGTTTTTT

v_gene: TRBV10-3
d_gene: .
j_gene: TRBJ2-7
abundance: .
len: 15
CDR3aa: CAIGVPIAGSYEQYF
CDR3nt: TGTGCCATAGGCGTACCCATAGCTGGTTCCTACGAGCAGTACTTC

v_gene: TRBV28
d_gene: .
j_gene: TRBJ2-7
abundance: .
len: 14
CDR3aa: CASSLAGFSYEQYF
CDR3nt: TGTGCCAGCAGTTTAGCGGGCTTCTCCTACGAGCAGTACTTC

v_gene: TRBV7-9
d_gene: .
j_gene: TRBJ2-1
abundance: .
len: 11
CDR3aa: CASSSVVEQFF
CDR3nt: TGTGCCAGCAGCTCTGTGGTGGAGCAGTTCTTC

v_gene: TRBV7-9
d_gene: TRBD1
j_gene: TRBJ2-7
abundance: .
len: 15
CDR3aa: CASSLLAGQGPWQYF
CDR3nt: TGTGCCAGCAGCTTACTTGCCGGACAGGGCCCTTGGCAGTACTTC

v_gene: TRBV11-2
d_gene: .
j_gene: TRBJ2-7
abundance: .
len: 14
CDR3aa: CASSFGHKTYEQYF
CDR3nt: TGTGCCAGCAGCTTCGGACACAAAACCTACGAGCAGTACTTC

v_gene: TRBV19
d_gene: TRBD2
j_gene: TRBJ2-7
abundance: .
len: 15
CDR3aa: CASSNLAGGTYEQYF
CDR3nt: TGTGCCAGTAGTAACCTAGCGGGAGGAACCTACGAGCAGTACTTC

v_gene: TRBV30
d_gene: .
j_gene: TRBJ1-4
abundance: .
len: 13
CDR3aa: CAWNPMDGEKLFF
CDR3nt: TGTGCCTGGAATCCGATGGACGGTGAAAAACTGTTTTTT

v_gene: TRBV7-9
d_gene: .
j_gene: TRBJ1-2
abundance: .
len: 16
CDR3aa: CASSPARDGGSYGYTF
CDR3nt: TGTGCCAGCAGCCCCGCCCGGGACGGAGGATCCTATGGCTACACCTTC

v_gene: TRBV7-2
d_gene: TRBD1
j_gene: TRBJ1-5
abundance: .
len: 16
CDR3aa: CASSDTGGGVWQPQHF
CDR3nt: TGTGCCAGCAGCGATACAGGGGGGGGTGTTTGGCAGCCCCAGCATTTT

v_gene: TRBV9
d_gene: .
j_gene: TRBJ1-1
abundance: .
len: 14
CDR3aa: CASSDGGVGTEAFF
CDR3nt: TGTGCCAGCAGCGATGGGGGCGTCGGCACTGAAGCTTTCTTT

v_gene: TRBV5-4
d_gene: .
j_gene: TRBJ1-1
abundance: .
len: 12
CDR3aa: CASRGPNTEAFF
CDR3nt: TGTGCCAGCAGAGGTCCGAACACTGAAGCTTTCTTT

v_gene: TRBV29-1
d_gene: .
j_gene: TRBJ2-1
abundance: .
len: 13
CDR3aa: CSVYAGAWDEQFF
CDR3nt: TGCAGCGTTTACGCGGGTGCCTGGGATGAGCAGTTCTTC

v_gene: TRBV14
d_gene: .
j_gene: TRBJ1-1
abundance: .
len: 11
CDR3aa: CASSVGTEAFF
CDR3nt: TGTGCCAGCAGCGTGGGCACTGAAGCTTTCTTT

v_gene: TRBV7-9
d_gene: .
j_gene: TRBJ2-7
abundance: .
len: 14
CDR3aa: CASSPGTPFNEQYF
CDR3nt: TGTGCCAGCAGCCCCGGAACTCCCTTCAACGAGCAGTACTTC

v_gene: TRBV4-1
d_gene: .
j_gene: TRBJ2-7
abundance: .
len: 14
CDR3aa: CASSVRPVGYEQYF
CDR3nt: TGCGCCAGCAGCGTACGACCCGTCGGTTACGAGCAGTACTTC

v_gene: TRBV9
d_gene: .
j_gene: TRBJ2-3
abundance: .
len: 17
CDR3aa: CASSESPTGLHTDTQYF
CDR3nt: TGTGCCAGCAGCGAGAGCCCAACGGGACTCCACACAGATACGCAGTATTTT

v_gene: TRBV9
d_gene: .
j_gene: TRBJ2-7
abundance: few
len: 14
CDR3aa: CASSVGSASYEQYF
CDR3nt: TGTGCCAGCAGCGTAGGGTCAGCCTCCTACGAGCAGTACTTC

v_gene: TRBV9
d_gene: TRBD2
j_gene: TRBJ2-5
abundance: .
len: 16
CDR3aa: CASSAPLAGGMETQYF
CDR3nt: TGTGCCAGCAGCGCCCCCTTGGCGGGAGGGATGGAGACCCAGTACTTC